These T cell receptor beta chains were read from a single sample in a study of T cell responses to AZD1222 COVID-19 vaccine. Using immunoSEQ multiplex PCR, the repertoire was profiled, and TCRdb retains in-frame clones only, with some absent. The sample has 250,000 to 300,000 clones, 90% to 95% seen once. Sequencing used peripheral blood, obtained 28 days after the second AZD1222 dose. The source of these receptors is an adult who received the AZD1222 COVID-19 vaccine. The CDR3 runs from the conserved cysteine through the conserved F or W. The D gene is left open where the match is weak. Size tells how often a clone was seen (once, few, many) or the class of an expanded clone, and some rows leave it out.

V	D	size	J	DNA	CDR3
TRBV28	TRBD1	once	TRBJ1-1	TGTGCCAGCACCCTAGGGGACAGGCGTCTTGTCAGGGGCACTGAAGCTTTCTTT	CASTLGDRRLVRGTEAFF
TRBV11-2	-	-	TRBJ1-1	TGTGCCAGCAGCCCGCAGCTAACCACTGAAGCTTTCTTT	CASSPQLTTEAFF
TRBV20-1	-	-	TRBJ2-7	TGCAGTGCTAGATATGCTTACGAGCAGTACTTC	CSARYAYEQYF
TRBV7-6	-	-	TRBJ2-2	TGTGCCAGCAGCCTAGCACGGTTGACCACCGGGGAGCTGTTTTTT	CASSLARLTTGELFF
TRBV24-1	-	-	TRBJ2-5	TGTGCCACCAGTGATCCCACTAGTGTGGAGACCCAGTACTTC	CATSDPTSVETQYF
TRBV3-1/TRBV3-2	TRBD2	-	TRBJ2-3	TGTGCCAGCAGCCAGACTAGCGAGGGCCCCTCCAAAAAGTATTTT	CASSQTSEGPSKKYF
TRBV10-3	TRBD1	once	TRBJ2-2	TGTGCCATCAGTCTAACAGGGGATCACGGGGAGCTGTTTTTT	CAISLTGDHGELFF
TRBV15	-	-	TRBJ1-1	TGTGCCACCAGCAGAGATAGGTGGAACACTGAAGCTTTCTTT	CATSRDRWNTEAFF
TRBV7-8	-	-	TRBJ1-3	TGTGCCAGCAGCCACCGGACAGCCGTGGAAGGAAACACCATATATTTT	CASSHRTAVEGNTIYF
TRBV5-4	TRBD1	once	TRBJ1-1	TGTGCCAGCAGCGTAACAGGGGAGGACACTGAAGCTTTCTTT	CASSVTGEDTEAFF
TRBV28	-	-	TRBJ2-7	TGTGCCAGCAGTTTACCCCCTACGTACGAGCAGTACTTC	CASSLPPTYEQYF
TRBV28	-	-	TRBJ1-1	TGTGCCAGCAGCTCCAGGGCCCCCATGAACACTGAAGCTTTCTTT	CASSSRAPMNTEAFF
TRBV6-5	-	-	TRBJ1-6	TGTGCCAGCAGTTCCCAGGGGAACTATAATTCACCCCTCCACTTT	CASSSQGNYNSPLHF